These 3 T cell receptor beta chains were all obtained from the same sample, sequenced in a study of T cell responses to AZD1222 COVID-19 vaccine. Sequencing used immunoSEQ multiplex PCR; TCRdb keeps in-frame clones, though not all of them. The sample has about 120,000 clones, approximately 88% seen once; the top ten hold over 5.5%. The source material was peripheral blood, sampled on day 0 of AZD1222 vaccination. The receptor source for this set is an adult in good health.

The DNA of the CDR3 is TGTGCCAGCAGCCATACGCGAGGGCCAGGGGGGACCCAGTACTTC. Its translation is CASSHTRGPGGTQYF. The chain joins TRBV6-2 or TRBV6-3 to TRBJ2-5, with 7 bases lining up with TRBD1. V was clipped by 6 bases and J by 7 bases; unmatched bases: 14. Germline CDR1 MNHEY, CDR2 SVGEGT. The CDR3 has 15 residues.

On this clone itself: Additional DNA sequences in this sample encode the identical CDR3. This sequence joins TRBV5-1 and TRBJ1-1; D unclear. Germline CDR1 reads SGHRS; CDR2 reads YFSETQ. The CDR3 has 14 amino acids. Trimming removed 1 base at V and 1 base at J, with 8 bases between. The CDR3 nucleotides are TGCGCCAGCAGCTTGCAAGGAGGGAACACTGAAGCTTTCTTT. It specifies CASSLQGGNTEAFF.

This sequence joins TRBV6-5 and TRBJ1-2, with unresolved D. CDR3 length equals 14 residues. V lost 5 bases to trimming and J lost 1 base, with 11 bases between them. CDR1 MNHEY and CDR2 SVGAGI come from the germline V gene. Written as DNA, the CDR3 is TGTGCCAGCAGTCTGACAACGGGTAACTATGGCTACACCTTC. This encodes CASSLTTGNYGYTF.